This is a list of T cell receptor beta chains from one sample in a study of cytomegalovirus exposure and HLA in healthy donors. Clones were read by immunoSEQ multiplex PCR, and TCRdb kept only the in-frame ones, dropping some. The table includes 58,000 or so clones, approximately 71% detected once. The sequencing input was PBMCs. These receptors all come from a woman aged 40 to 50 in good health and CMV-seropositive. CDR3s include the opening cysteine and the closing phenylalanine or tryptophan. The D gene is left open where the match is weak. Size is stated for part of the rows, as once, few or many counts, or as a class when the clone is expanded.

TRBD1	once	TRBJ2-7	TRBV6-1	CASSEATGGSYEQYF	TGTGCCAGCAGTGAAGCGACAGGGGGCTCCTACGAGCAGTACTTC
NA	NA	TRBJ1-2	TRBV5-6	CASSPEKRGGNGYTF	TGTGCCAGCAGCCCGGAGAAGCGCGGGGGTAATGGCTACACCTTC
NA	once	TRBJ2-3	TRBV5-1	CASSQGEGGTDTQYF	TGCGCCAGCAGCCAAGGGGAGGGGGGCACAGATACGCAGTATTTT
NA	few	TRBJ1-1	TRBV7-2	CASSSMNTEAFF	TGTGCCAGCAGCTCTATGAACACTGAAGCTTTCTTT
TRBD1	NA	TRBJ1-6	TRBV7-2	CASSSGPGQGNSPLHF	TGTGCCAGCAGCTCGGGCCCCGGACAGGGGAATTCACCCCTCCACTTT
NA	NA	TRBJ1-1	TRBV19	CASSHQGRPTEAFF	TGTGCCAGTAGTCACCAGGGGCGCCCCACTGAAGCTTTCTTT
NA	NA	TRBJ1-5	TRBV29-1	CSVEGGGQPQHF	TGCAGCGTTGAAGGGGGGGGTCAGCCCCAGCATTTT
NA	NA	TRBJ1-3	TRBV29-1	CSVPPTRAGNTIYF	TGCAGCGTTCCCCCGACCAGGGCTGGAAACACCATATATTTT
NA	NA	TRBJ1-5	TRBV19	CASSIEGNYQPQHF	TGTGCCAGTAGTATAGAGGGCAACTATCAGCCCCAGCATTTT
TRBD2	NA	TRBJ2-7	TRBV10-3	CAISESSGGPSSYEQYF	TGTGCCATCAGTGAGTCTAGCGGGGGCCCGAGCTCCTACGAGCAGTACTTC
NA	NA	TRBJ1-2	TRBV5-1	CASSLGDTTHGYTF	TGCGCCAGCAGCCTGGGGGACACGACCCATGGCTACACCTTC
TRBD1	NA	TRBJ1-1	TRBV7-2	CASSPNRGTEAFF	TGTGCCAGCAGCCCGAACAGGGGCACTGAAGCTTTCTTT
TRBD1	NA	TRBJ1-1	TRBV12-5	CASGLATGGVSEAFF	TGTGCTAGTGGTCTCGCAACAGGGGGCGTTTCTGAAGCTTTCTTT
NA	once	TRBJ1-5	TRBV6-5	CASSYSWGDNQPQHF	TGTGCCAGCAGTTACTCGTGGGGCGACAATCAGCCCCAGCATTTT
NA	NA	TRBJ2-7	TRBV2	CASSDEGASEQYF	TGTGCCAGCAGTGATGAGGGTGCGAGCGAGCAGTACTTC
NA	NA	TRBJ2-2	TRBV4-3	CASSQVTGTNTGELFF	TGCGCCAGCAGCCAAGTAACCGGGACGAACACCGGGGAGCTGTTTTTT
TRBD1	few	TRBJ1-2	TRBV18	CASSPGQEAYGYTF	TGTGCCAGCTCACCTGGACAGGAGGCCTATGGCTACACCTTC
NA	NA	TRBJ1-4	TRBV10-3	CAISESTNEKLFF	TGTGCCATCAGTGAGTCCACAAATGAAAAACTGTTTTTT
NA	NA	TRBJ1-5	TRBV2	CASSVQLSNQPQHF	TGTGCCAGCAGTGTTCAGTTGAGCAATCAGCCCCAGCATTTT
NA	NA	TRBJ1-5	TRBV10-2	CASSESANQPQHF	TGCGCCAGCAGTGAGTCGGCAAATCAGCCCCAGCATTTT
NA	NA	TRBJ1-3	TRBV19	CASSIRRESGNTIYF	TGTGCCAGTAGTATCAGGCGGGAATCTGGAAACACCATATATTTT
NA	few	TRBJ2-1	TRBV5-1	CASSPLGQGTSYNEQFF	TGCGCCAGCAGCCCCCTTGGTCAGGGGACCTCCTACAATGAGCAGTTCTTC
TRBD1	NA	TRBJ1-2	TRBV7-2	CASSSDRGPYGYTF	TGTGCCAGCAGCTCGGACAGGGGCCCCTATGGCTACACCTTC
NA	NA	TRBJ1-6	TRBV4-3	CASGQTYNSPLHF	TGCGCCAGCGGACAGACCTATAATTCACCCCTCCACTTT
TRBD2	NA	TRBJ2-3	TRBV29-1	CSVVERGGSLGTDTQYF	TGCAGCGTTGTTGAGCGGGGGGGCTCTCTGGGCACAGATACGCAGTATTTT
TRBD1	NA	TRBJ2-3	TRBV5-4	CASSPSGTGGADTQYF	TGTGCCAGCAGCCCGTCCGGGACAGGGGGCGCAGATACGCAGTATTTT
TRBD2	NA	TRBJ2-1	TRBV27	CASSYGTSGGTEQFF	TGTGCCAGCAGTTACGGGACTAGCGGGGGGACGGAGCAGTTCTTC
NA	NA	TRBJ2-7	TRBV6-6	CAVLIGPYEQYF	TGTGCCGTACTGATTGGGCCTTACGAGCAGTACTTC
NA	NA	TRBJ2-3	TRBV5-6	CASSPVLTDTQYF	TGTGCCAGCAGCCCAGTTTTGACAGATACGCAGTATTTT
TRBD1	NA	TRBJ1-5	TRBV28	CASSLLQGGYSNQPQHF	TGTGCCAGCAGCCTTTTACAGGGGGGGTATAGCAATCAGCCCCAGCATTTT
TRBD1	few	TRBJ1-5	TRBV27	CASSPPGDRVQPQHF	TGTGCCAGCAGTCCCCCCGGGGACAGGGTTCAGCCCCAGCATTTT
TRBD2	once	TRBJ2-3	TRBV11-2	CASRSSGGARRTDTQYF	TGTGCCAGCAGATCCAGCGGGGGGGCCAGGCGAACAGATACGCAGTATTTT
NA	NA	TRBJ1-1	TRBV6-5	CASSYSSRTEAFF	TGTGCCAGCAGTTACTCGTCCAGGACTGAAGCTTTCTTT
TRBD1	NA	TRBJ1-5	TRBV6-1	CAACTGTGSQPQHF	TGTGCCGCCTGCACCGGGACAGGGTCTCAGCCCCAGCATTTT
TRBD1	once	TRBJ1-1	TRBV10-1	CASSDSTGIEAFF	TGCGCCAGCAGTGACTCGACAGGGATCGAAGCTTTCTTT
TRBD2	NA	TRBJ2-1	TRBV19	CASSILAGGHRNEQFF	TGTGCCAGTAGTATTCTAGCGGGGGGGCACAGAAATGAGCAGTTCTTC
TRBD1	NA	TRBJ2-7	TRBV6-1	CASSEGGQGLYEQYF	TGTGCCAGCAGTGAAGGGGGACAGGGGCTCTACGAGCAGTACTTC
NA	NA	TRBJ2-1	TRBV19	CASSIRGGPYNEQFF	TGTGCCAGTAGTATTCGCGGGGGCCCCTACAATGAGCAGTTCTTC
NA	NA	TRBJ1-2	TRBV6-6	CASSISRGSNYGYTF	TGTGCCAGCAGCATCTCCAGGGGATCTAACTATGGCTACACCTTC
TRBD2	NA	TRBJ2-1	TRBV7-7	CASSLGGGSREQFF	TGTGCCAGCAGCTTAGGCGGGGGGTCGAGGGAGCAGTTCTTC
NA	NA	TRBJ2-7	TRBV5-4	CASSLGTDTYEQYF	TGTGCCAGCAGCTTGGGGACAGATACCTACGAGCAGTACTTC
NA	few	TRBJ1-1	TRBV5-6	CASSSLTGRNTEAFF	TGTGCCAGCAGCTCGTTAACAGGGAGGAACACTGAAGCTTTCTTT
TRBD2	NA	TRBJ2-3	TRBV9	CASSPSGGAGTSDTQYF	TGTGCCAGCAGCCCATCGGGAGGAGCGGGAACCTCAGATACGCAGTATTTT
TRBD1	NA	TRBJ1-1	TRBV27	CASSSWDRTEAFF	TGTGCCAGCAGTTCGTGGGACAGAACTGAAGCTTTCTTT
NA	NA	TRBJ1-2	TRBV7-9	CASSLNRDIYGYTF	TGTGCCAGCAGCTTAAACAGGGACATCTATGGCTACACCTTC
NA	NA	TRBJ2-3	TRBV19	CASNQGTTDTQYF	TGTGCCAGCAACCAGGGTACGACAGATACGCAGTATTTT
NA	NA	TRBJ1-1	TRBV12-5	CASGLPQSIRAFF	TGTGCTAGTGGTTTGCCTCAGAGCATCAGGGCTTTCTTT
TRBD1	few	TRBJ2-6	TRBV9	CASSFRGGFHSGANVLTF	TGTGCCAGCAGTTTTCGAGGGGGCTTCCACTCTGGGGCCAACGTCCTGACTTTC
TRBD1	NA	TRBJ1-6	TRBV30	CAWKGQDNSPLHF	TGTGCCTGGAAGGGACAGGATAATTCACCCCTCCACTTT
TRBD1	once	TRBJ1-1	TRBV11-2	CASSLRQGVNTEAFF	TGTGCCAGCAGCTTAAGACAGGGAGTGAACACTGAAGCTTTCTTT
NA	once	TRBJ2-7	TRBV4-3	CASSQADGGSYEQYF	TGCGCCAGCAGCCAAGCGGACGGGGGCTCCTACGAGCAGTACTTC
NA	few	TRBJ2-1	TRBV30	CAWRPGSSYNEQFF	TGTGCCTGGAGGCCGGGTAGCTCCTACAATGAGCAGTTCTTC
TRBD1	NA	TRBJ1-5	TRBV19	CASGDRVNQPQHF	TGTGCCAGCGGGGACAGGGTGAATCAGCCCCAGCATTTT
TRBD1	NA	TRBJ1-1	TRBV4-1	CASSQVRGLEAFF	TGCGCCAGCAGCCAAGTAAGGGGGCTAGAAGCTTTCTTT